One and the same sample provided the 27 T cell receptor beta chains below, sequenced in a study of circulating and synovial CD4+ cells in juvenile arthritis. The data were produced by immunoSEQ multiplex PCR, yet TCRdb's version contains in-frame clones alone and is incomplete. The repertoire consists of tens of thousands of clones, with around 95% occurring once and the leading ten covering approximately 0.19%. The source material was CD4+ T cells from blood. These receptors all come from a human donor with juvenile idiopathic arthritis.

The chain is built from TRBV6-5 and TRBJ2-1, with TRBD2 matching over 8 bases. This CDR3 is 15 amino acids long. Germline CDR1 and CDR2: MNHEY and SVGAGI. The V segment lost 6 bases and the J segment 7 bases; nucleotides outside the gene matches: 11. This chain's CDR3 is CASRPGGQGKNEQFF. In nucleotides, the CDR3 is TGTGCCAGCAGACCGGGAGGGCAGGGGAAGAATGAGCAGTTCTTC.

This clone was detected once. In DNA form, the CDR3 reads TGTGCCAGCAGCGTATTTGGACAGGCTAATGAAAAACTGTTTTTT. This gives the protein CASSVFGQANEKLFF. The gene calls are TRBV7-2 and TRBJ1-4, with 7 nucleotides matching TRBD1. Germline-derived CDR1 and CDR2 are SGHTA and FQGNSA. J lost 3 bases, V lost 5 bases, and 6 bases had no gene match. CDR3 size: 15 residues.

The chain combines TRBV6-5 with TRBJ1-4; D is ambiguous. This CDR3 is built from 14 residues. V was shortened by 5 bases and J by 4 bases, with 11 bases between the two germline ends. CDR1 and CDR2 (germline): MNHEY, SVGAGI. CDR3 sequence: CASSDLTHNEKLFF. CDR3 nucleotides: TGTGCCAGCAGTGACTTGACACATAATGAAAAACTGTTTTTT.

This chain joins TRBV5-4 and TRBJ1-4; TRBD1 agrees at 9 bases. V was clipped by 9 bases and J by 5 bases; unmatched bases: 2. CDR1 and CDR2 from the germline V gene are SGHNT and YYREEE (reference sequence). This CDR3 region has 12 residues. This CDR3 is CATGQGNEKLFF. CDR3 coding DNA: TGTGCCACCGGACAGGGGAATGAAAAACTGTTTTTT.

This chain links TRBV6-1 with TRBJ1-5; weak D call: TRBD1 (5 bases). The CDR3 runs to 13 residues. Germline CDR1 reads MNHNS; CDR2 reads SASEGT. The V end was cut by 7 bases, the J end by 4 bases, with 11 bases between. The CDR3 region is CASTGGRNQPQHF. CDR3 nucleotides: TGTGCCAGCACCGGGGGTAGGAATCAGCCCCAGCATTTT.

The rearrangement uses TRBV25-1 and TRBJ2-7, with a tentative D call TRBD1 (5 bases). This CDR3 region has 13 residues. Germline assignment: CDR1 MGHDK and CDR2 SYGVNS. Trimming removed 2 bases from V and 2 bases from J, with 7 bases in between. The CDR3 coding sequence is TGTGCCAGCAGTGAAGCAGGGCCCTACGAGCAGTACTTC. Residues: CASSEAGPYEQYF.

The chain employs TRBV5-1 and TRBJ1-2, with 9 bases identical to TRBD1. Germline CDR1 reads SGHRS; CDR2 reads YFSETQ. The V segment lost 4 bases and the J segment 5 bases; nucleotides outside the gene matches: 9. This CDR3 comprises 15 residues. DNA of the CDR3: TGCGCCAGCAGCGCCACAGGGGGCGCGGAGTATGGCTACACCTTC. This gives the protein CASSATGGAEYGYTF.

This clone has a single count. V usage is TRBV11-2 and J usage is TRBJ2-1; weak D call: TRBD2 (5 bases). The germline CDR1 and CDR2 sequences are SGHAT and FQNNGV. Trimming shortened V by 5 bases and J by 5 bases, and 10 bases separated the two germline ends. The CDR3 is 13 residues long. Here the CDR3 reads CASSLDGDNEQFF. The CDR3 region has the DNA TGTGCCAGCAGCCTGGACGGGGACAATGAGCAGTTCTTC.

In DNA, the CDR3 is TGTGCCAGCAGTCCCCGGGGGGACGAGCAGTACTTC. This sequence encodes CASSPRGDEQYF. The rearrangement links TRBV6-1 to TRBJ2-7; TRBD2 agrees at 7 bases. The germline V gene has CDR1 MNHNS and CDR2 SASEGT. Germline trimming cut 5 bases from V and 5 bases from J; bases unmatched to any gene: 3. This CDR3 comprises 12 residues.

This clone was detected once. The chain has TRBV5-1 and TRBJ2-5, with 11 bases aligning to TRBD2. Germline values: CDR1 SGHRS, CDR2 YFSETQ. Trimming cost V 0 bases and J 3 bases; bases outside gene matches: 4. CDR3 length equals 16 residues. As DNA, the CDR3 is TGCGCCAGCAGCTTGGGTAGCGGGAGGGTGGAAGAGACCCAGTACTTC. It translates to CASSLGSGRVEETQYF.

This rearrangement joins TRBV28 to TRBJ2-5, with TRBD2 as a possible D gene (5 bases). The tail of the sequence fits TRBJ2-7 better, so the J call may be wrong. CDR1 and CDR2 from the germline V gene are MDHEN and SYDVKM. The length of the CDR3 is 12 residues. Written as DNA, the CDR3 is TGTGCCAGCGAGGGCCTCTCCTACGAGCAGTACTTC. It encodes CASEGLSYEQYF.

This chain links TRBV29-1 with TRBJ1-1; TRBD1 aligns across 11 bases. Germline loops: CDR1 SQVTM, CDR2 ANQGSEA. Trimming took 3 bases from V and 11 from J; bases not matched to a gene: 8. CDR3 size: 13 residues. CDR3 nucleotides: TGCAGCGTTGACGAGGACAGGGGGCAGTCGGCTTTCTTT. It yields the protein CSVDEDRGQSAFF. Combining the CDR3 with reference TRBV29-1 and TRBJ1-1 gives the whole variable domain SAVISQKPSRDICQRGTSLTIQCQVDSQVTMMFWYRQQPGQSLTLIATANQGSEATYESGFVIDKFPISRPNLTFSTLTVSNMSPEDSSIYLCSVDEDRGQSAFFGQGTRLTVV.

CDR3 nucleotides: TGCGCCAGCAGCTTGGGAGCCCAAGAGACCCAGTACTTC. Amino acid sequence: CASSLGAQETQYF. The chain is built from TRBV5-1 and TRBJ2-5; D uncertain. Germline V CDR1 and CDR2: SGHRS, YFSETQ. The CDR3 is made up of 13 amino acids. The ends were cut back, 0 bases at V and 1 base at J, with 4 bases in the middle.

This chain joins TRBV18 and TRBJ1-1; a possible D gene is TRBD1 (5 bases). This CDR3 region has 16 residues. Deletions cut 2 bases from V and 0 bases from J, with 13 bases between. Germline CDR1 is KGHSH and CDR2 is LQKENI. The CDR3 here is CASSPTAGNMNTEAFF. The CDR3, as DNA: TGTGCCAGCTCACCAACAGCAGGGAACATGAACACTGAAGCTTTCTTT.

A few counts support this clone. The V call is TRBV11-2, the J call TRBJ1-2; maybe TRBD1 (5 bases). Germline assignment: CDR1 SGHAT and CDR2 FQNNGV. The V end was cut by 6 bases, the J end by 6 bases, with 26 bases between. This CDR3 spans 17 amino acids. The CDR3 reads CASSRVAGGIFEDGYTF. The CDR3 DNA sequence: TGTGCCAGCAGTAGGGTTGCGGGGGGAATTTTCGAAGATGGCTACACCTTC.

This chain connects TRBV10-3 to TRBJ2-3; 7 bases align to TRBD1. The CDR3 contains 14 residues. Losses at the gene ends were 6 bases for V and 3 bases for J; bases not matched to a gene: 6. Germline V lookup: CDR1 ENHRY, CDR2 SYGVKD. This CDR3 reads CAISRTGFTDTQYF. Here the CDR3 DNA reads TGTGCCATCAGCAGGACAGGTTTTACAGATACGCAGTATTTT.

The chain is built from TRBV5-1 and TRBJ1-1; D not resolved. V was shortened by 6 bases and J by 8 bases, with 8 bases between the two germline ends. The germline gives CDR1 SGHRS, CDR2 YFSETQ. The CDR3 covers 10 residues. As DNA, the CDR3 is TGCGCCAGCACCTACAGAGAAGCTTTCTTT. Amino acid sequence: CASTYREAFF.

The J gene is TRBJ1-2, the V gene TRBV6-1; D gene ambiguous. With 2 bases removed from V and 4 bases from J, the gap between germline ends came to 17 bases. This CDR3 is built from 16 residues. The germline CDR1 and CDR2 sequences are MNHNS and SASEGT. The DNA of the CDR3 is TGTGCCAGCAGTGAATCCGCCATGCCCACTAGCTATGGCTACACCTTC. Residues: CASSESAMPTSYGYTF.

The chain employs TRBV5-1 and TRBJ1-2; 7 nucleotides agree with TRBD1. The CDR3 is 17 amino acids. Per the germline V gene, CDR1 is SGHRS and CDR2 is YFSETQ. V shed 6 bases and J 6 bases; nucleotides not matched to a gene: 20. CDR3 protein: CASTPGAPGTATDGYTF. The CDR3 DNA sequence: TGCGCCAGCACTCCTGGAGCCCCCGGGACAGCCACAGATGGCTACACCTTC. Together with reference TRBV5-1 and TRBJ1-2, the CDR3 gives the full variable domain: KAGVTQTPRYLIKTRGQQVTLSCSPISGHRSVSWYQQTPGQGLQFLFEYFSETQRNKGNFPGRFSGRQFSNSRSEMNVSTLELGDSALYLCASTPGAPGTATDGYTFGSGTRLTVV.

J is TRBJ1-2 and V is TRBV7-2; D is undetermined. From germline, CDR1 is SGHTA and CDR2 FQGNSA. This CDR3 has 17 amino acids. V gave up 5 bases and J gave up 7 bases, with 26 bases separating them. The CDR3 DNA sequence: TGTGCCAGCAGCCTCGGCCCGGCAGAGCTAACTATGAGTGGCTACACCTTC. It yields the protein CASSLGPAELTMSGYTF.

The J gene is TRBJ2-7, the V gene TRBV28, with TRBD1 as a possible D gene (5 bases). V was cut by 6 bases and J by 6 bases, with 24 bases left in between. The CDR3 is made up of 16 amino acids. Germline V gene sequence: CDR1 MDHEN, CDR2 SYDVKM. CDR3 DNA: TGTGCCAGCAGAAGGGAACCCGGAGACAGTTCCCGCGAGCAGTACTTC. As protein: CASRREPGDSSREQYF.

This clone was detected once. The gene calls are TRBV29-1 and TRBJ2-1; tentative D call: TRBD2 (5 bases). This CDR3 spans 15 amino acids. The V gene's germline CDR1 is SQVTM and CDR2 ANQGSEA. Trimming cost V 4 bases and J 0 bases, with 13 bases left between them. CDR3 amino acids: CSVGGRSSSYNEQFF. DNA of the CDR3: TGCAGCGTTGGAGGGCGGTCCAGCTCCTACAATGAGCAGTTCTTC.

The V call is TRBV7-9, the J call TRBJ2-7; 9 bases match TRBD2. Germline trimming cut 8 bases from V and 0 bases from J; bases unmatched to any gene: 8. This CDR3 is built from 15 residues. CDR1 SEHNR and CDR2 FQNEAQ come from the germline V gene (reference sequence). The CDR3 nucleotides are TGTGCCAGCTCCCAGGGGACTAGCAGCTCCTACGAGCAGTACTTC. This gives the protein CASSQGTSSSYEQYF.

The chain combines TRBV28 with TRBJ2-7, with D tentatively TRBD2 (5 bases). Trimming removed 2 bases at V and 5 bases at J, with 16 bases between. The CDR3 length is 15 residues. Germline CDR1 MDHEN, CDR2 SYDVKM. The CDR3 DNA reads as TGTGCCAGCAGTTTACTAGGAGAGGGTTCGCACGAGCAGTACTTC. Amino acids: CASSLLGEGSHEQYF.

The rearrangement joins TRBV7-6 to TRBJ1-2; TRBD1 aligns across 7 bases. The CDR3 is 17 amino acids. Trimming at V came to 6 bases and at J to 8 bases, leaving 21 bases not matched to a gene. CDR1 is SGHVS, CDR2 FNYEAQ, per germline. As DNA, the CDR3 is TGTGCCAGCAGTATAACGGGGAACCCGACAGGGCACGGAGGCTACACCTTC. Its protein product is CASSITGNPTGHGGYTF.

The rearrangement joins TRBV19 to TRBJ2-2; the match to TRBD1 covers 12 bases. Germline lookup yields CDR1 LNHDA and CDR2 SQIVND (reference sequence). Losses at the gene ends were 7 bases for V and 7 bases for J; bases not matched to a gene: 7. CDR3 length: 15 residues. The CDR3 loop is CASKPGQGAVGELFF. The CDR3 coding sequence is TGTGCCAGTAAACCGGGACAGGGGGCGGTCGGGGAGCTGTTTTTT.

The rearrangement links TRBV7-3 to TRBJ2-1; 9 bases are shared with TRBD2. V shed 2 bases and J 6 bases; nucleotides not matched to a gene: 5. Germline assignment: CDR1 SGHTA and CDR2 FQGTGA. The CDR3 sequence is 15 residues long. Here the CDR3 reads CASSLVGGGANEQFF. CDR3 DNA: TGTGCCAGCAGCTTAGTTGGCGGGGGGGCCAATGAGCAGTTCTTC.